One T cell receptor beta chain is described in this entry. The CDR3 runs to 15 residues. The V gene lost 0 bases and the J gene lost 5 bases, with 13 bases spanning the gap. Germline lookup yields CDR1 SSHAT and CDR2 FNYEAQ (reference sequence). Healthy adults negative for HIV, lacking recent acute infections or vaccinations, served as donors. This sample was included in a study of shared clonotypes between healthy human individuals. Sequenced by immunoSEQ multiplex PCR; TCRdb stores in-frame clones only, minus some. Altogether fewer than 600,000 clones are present, more than 75% being singletons, with the ten largest covering approximately 13%.

The chain employs TRBV7-7 and TRBJ2-5; D is possibly TRBD1 or TRBD2 (5 bases each). The source material was PBMCs. The TCR sequence derives from a woman between 40 and 50 years old in good health. Some clones in this sample may be carry-over from other donors' samples. The chain's CDR3 is CASSLAPQGVETQYF. The CDR3 coding sequence is TGTGCCAGCAGCTTAGCGCCGCAGGGAGTGGAGACCCAGTACTTC.